Listed here is a single T cell receptor beta chain. This CDR3 region has 15 residues. From germline, CDR1 is LGHDT and CDR2 YNNKEL (reference sequence). Unmatched junction bases numbered 4, after V lost 4 bases and J lost 0 bases. This sample is drawn from a study of blood T cell repertoires in COVID-19. Study information: COVID-19 samples from acute and convalescent phases originated in the United States, Italy and Spain.

Some clones are missing from TCRdb's copy, which holds only in-frame ones; the method was immunoSEQ multiplex PCR. The sample lists about 76,000 clones; 80% to 90% were seen once. The chain recombines TRBV3-1 (or the pseudogene TRBV3-2) with TRBJ2-7; TRBD1 matches at 9 bases. The TCR was taken from a man aged 45-65 years with active COVID-19. Sequencing input: peripheral blood. The CDR3 DNA reads as TGTGCCAGCAGCCCGGGACAGGGAAACTCCTACGAGCAGTACTTC. Protein sequence: CASSPGQGNSYEQYF.